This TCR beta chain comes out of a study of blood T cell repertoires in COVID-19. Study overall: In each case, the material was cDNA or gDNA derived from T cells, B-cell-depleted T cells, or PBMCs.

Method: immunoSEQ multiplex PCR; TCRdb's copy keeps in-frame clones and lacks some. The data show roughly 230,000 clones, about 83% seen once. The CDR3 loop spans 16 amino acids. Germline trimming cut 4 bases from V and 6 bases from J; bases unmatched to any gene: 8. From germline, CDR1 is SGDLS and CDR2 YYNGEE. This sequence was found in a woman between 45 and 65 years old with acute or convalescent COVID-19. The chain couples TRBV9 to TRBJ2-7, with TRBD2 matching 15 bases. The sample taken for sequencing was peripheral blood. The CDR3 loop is CASSIGLAGGRSEQYF. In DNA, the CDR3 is TGTGCCAGCAGCATCGGACTAGCGGGGGGGCGTAGCGAGCAGTACTTC.